The 23 T cell receptor beta chains in this list originate from one sample, sequenced in a study of T cell responses to AZD1222 COVID-19 vaccine. Assay used: immunoSEQ multiplex PCR; TCRdb lists only in-frame clones, some missing. The sample contains roughly 96,000 clones, about nine tenths of which appear only once. The specimen was peripheral blood, collected on day 0 of AZD1222 vaccination. Receptors were obtained from an adult in good health.

The chain is built from TRBV6-5 and TRBJ2-7; TRBD1 aligns across 7 bases. CDR1 MNHEY and CDR2 SVGAGI come from the germline V gene. J was trimmed by 5 bases and V by 6 bases; bases with no gene match: 7. The CDR3 loop spans 13 amino acids. Here the CDR3 reads CASRRQGTDEQYF. The CDR3 DNA follows: TGTGCCAGCAGAAGACAGGGTACTGACGAGCAGTACTTC.

The chain combines TRBV28 with TRBJ2-3, with D possibly being TRBD1 (6 bases). The CDR3 totals 12 residues. Germline CDR1 is MDHEN and CDR2 is SYDVKM. V was pared by 5 bases and J by 5 bases, with 8 bases between. For the CDR3, the DNA is TGTGCCAGCAGTGGACAGTTAGATACGCAGTATTTT. It encodes CASSGQLDTQYF.

The chain is built from TRBV25-1 and TRBJ1-1; TRBD1 matches at 10 bases. Trimming at V came to 2 bases and at J to 0 bases, leaving 3 bases not matched to a gene. Germline CDR1 reads MGHDK; CDR2 reads SYGVNS. The CDR3 consists of 16 residues. The DNA for the CDR3 is TGTGCCAGCAGTGAACCGGGACAGGGGATGAACACTGAAGCTTTCTTT. Amino acid sequence: CASSEPGQGMNTEAFF.

The rearrangement links TRBV7-2 to TRBJ2-2; perhaps TRBD2 as D (6 bases). This CDR3 comprises 17 residues. Per the germline V gene, CDR1 is SGHTA and CDR2 is FQGNSA. Trimming left V 1 base short and J 6 bases short, with 18 bases between. CDR3 residues: CASSLEGRRGTSGELFF. The CDR3 nucleotides read TGTGCCAGCAGCTTAGAAGGGCGGAGGGGTACATCCGGGGAGCTGTTTTTT.

This chain links TRBV6-5 with TRBJ2-3; D uncertain. Trimming took 6 bases from V and 3 from J, leaving 10 bases between them. Germline V CDR1 and CDR2: MNHEY, SVGAGI. This CDR3 region has 13 residues. The CDR3 DNA sequence: TGTGCCAGCAGCCCCTGGGGAACAGATACGCAGTATTTT. Translation: CASSPWGTDTQYF.

The CDR3 DNA reads as TGTGCCAGCAGCCCTATGGGGGTTGATACGCAGTATTTT. It encodes CASSPMGVDTQYF. This chain links TRBV7-9 with TRBJ2-3; D may correspond to TRBD1 or TRBD2 (5 bases each). This CDR3 is built from 13 residues. CDR1 and CDR2 (germline): SEHNR, FQNEAQ (reference sequence). The V end was cut by 5 bases, the J end by 6 bases, with 12 bases between.

A single count supports this clone. The chain links TRBV27 to TRBJ2-5; the D call may be TRBD1 or TRBD2 (7 bases each). V was shortened by 6 bases and J by 3 bases, with 17 bases between the two germline ends. Germline values: CDR1 MNHEY, CDR2 SMNVEV (reference sequence). This CDR3 region has 15 residues. CDR3 sequence: CASRPLQGGKETQYF. CDR3 DNA sequence: TGTGCCAGCAGACCGCTTCAGGGGGGGAAAGAGACCCAGTACTTC.

CDR3 nucleotides: TGTGCCAGCAGCTTAACGTCAGGGGAATGGGATACGCAGTATTTT. As protein: CASSLTSGEWDTQYF. The chain links TRBV7-3 to TRBJ2-3, with a possible D match to TRBD1 (6 bases). The V end lost 0 bases, the J end lost 6 bases, and 13 bases lay between the germline ends. The germline V gene encodes CDR1 SGHTA and CDR2 FQGTGA. The CDR3 runs to 15 residues.

The V gene is TRBV18, the J gene TRBJ1-4; D might be TRBD1 (5 bases). The germline V and J ends were trimmed by 2 bases and 7 bases, with 14 bases remaining between them. The germline gives CDR1 KGHSH, CDR2 LQKENI. The CDR3 covers 15 residues. In DNA, the CDR3 is TGTGCCAGCTCACCAGGGGGGGGAAGGCGTGAAAAACTGTTTTTT. Translation: CASSPGGGRREKLFF.

The chain recombines TRBV5-1 with TRBJ1-4, with D possibly TRBD1 on 5 matching bases. V was cut by 2 bases and J by 7 bases, with 9 bases left in between. This CDR3 contains 13 residues. Germline lookup yields CDR1 SGHRS and CDR2 YFSETQ. CDR3 nucleotide sequence: TGCGCCAGCAGCTTACCAGGGAGTGAAAAACTGTTTTTT. The encoded protein is CASSLPGSEKLFF.

The gene calls are TRBV7-9 and TRBJ2-1; tentative D call: TRBD1 (6 bases). The CDR3 is 16 amino acids. V was clipped by 4 bases and J by 2 bases, with 15 bases between them. Germline loops: CDR1 SEHNR, CDR2 FQNEAQ (reference sequence). Here the CDR3 reads CASSSYRVGPYNEQFF. In DNA, the CDR3 is TGTGCCAGCAGCTCCTACAGGGTCGGTCCCTACAATGAGCAGTTCTTC.

The chain combines TRBV5-1 with TRBJ2-5; no definite D call. Trimming left V 4 bases short and J 5 bases short, with 6 bases between. The CDR3 covers 11 residues. Germline V gene data show CDR1 as SGHRS and CDR2 as YFSETQ. The CDR3 bases are TGCGCCAGCAGCCAGGCGGAGACCCAGTACTTC. Translating gives CASSQAETQYF.

J is TRBJ2-1 and V is TRBV7-2; D perhaps matches TRBD2 (5 bases). The CDR3 contains 15 residues. The V end was cut by 1 base, the J end by 5 bases, with 12 bases between. In germline, CDR1 is SGHTA, CDR2 FQGNSA. CDR3 sequence: CASSLERRRDNEQFF. In DNA form, the CDR3 reads TGTGCCAGCAGCTTAGAACGGCGGCGGGACAATGAGCAGTTCTTC.

This rearrangement joins TRBV21-1 to TRBJ1-5; whether TRBD1, the table's D call, matches the DNA was not checked. TRBV21-1 is a documented pseudogene. The CDR3 is 16 residues long. The CDR3 nucleotides read TGTGCCAGCAGCATCTTGGACAGGGGAGTCCTTCAGCCCCAGCATTTT. Translating gives CASSILDRGVLQPQHF.

This clone was detected a few times. This chain uses TRBV7-2 with TRBJ2-7, with TRBD2 identical over 9 bases. This CDR3 has 15 residues. Germline CDR1 is SGHTA and CDR2 is FQGNSA. V shed 5 bases, J shed 0 bases, and the junction held 5 bases outside the gene matches. The CDR3: CASSSVAGASYEQYF. The CDR3, as DNA: TGTGCCAGCAGCAGTGTAGCGGGGGCCTCCTACGAGCAGTACTTC.

This chain uses TRBV18 with TRBJ2-1, with 15 bases aligning to TRBD2. V lost 3 bases to trimming and J lost 8 bases; unmatched junction nucleotides: 2. Germline CDR1 KGHSH, CDR2 LQKENI. This CDR3 has 15 amino acids. CDR3 bases: TGTGCCAGCTCACCGAGGACTAGCGGGAGGGATGAGCAGTTCTTC. Its protein product is CASSPRTSGRDEQFF.

This chain links TRBV28 with TRBJ2-7, with D tentatively TRBD1 or TRBD2 (6 bases each). The CDR3 is 15 residues long. Germline values: CDR1 MDHEN, CDR2 SYDVKM. Trimming cost V 6 bases and J 7 bases, with 22 bases left between them. The CDR3 loop reads CASSGGPNFGREQYF. The CDR3 DNA follows: TGTGCCAGCAGCGGGGGCCCCAATTTTGGAAGAGAGCAGTACTTC.

The chain couples TRBV10-3 to TRBJ2-1; a possible D gene is TRBD1 (5 bases). Germline CDR1 ENHRY, CDR2 SYGVKD. The CDR3 runs to 14 residues. Trimming shortened V by 10 bases and J by 2 bases, and 15 bases separated the two germline ends. CDR3 protein: CATNAGKAYNEQFF. CDR3 in DNA: TGTGCCACCAATGCAGGGAAAGCCTACAATGAGCAGTTCTTC.

This chain joins TRBV5-1 and TRBJ2-4; D remains unclear. Germline-derived CDR1 and CDR2 are SGHRS and YFSETQ. The V end lost 5 bases, the J end lost 1 base, and 10 bases lay between the germline ends. CDR3 size: 14 residues. The CDR3 nucleotides read TGCGCCAGCAGACCACCTGGCGCCAAAAACATTCAGTACTTC. Protein sequence: CASRPPGAKNIQYF.

The chain is built from TRBV19 and TRBJ1-5; no clear D gene. This CDR3 is built from 14 residues. The V gene's germline CDR1 is LNHDA and CDR2 SQIVND (reference sequence). The V end lost 7 bases, the J end lost 0 bases, and 10 bases lay between the germline ends. CDR3 nucleotides: TGTGCCAGTACCGACGGAAATAGCAATCAGCCCCAGCATTTT. Protein product: CASTDGNSNQPQHF.

The rearrangement joins TRBV13 to TRBJ2-7, with no clear D. Trimming took 0 bases from V and 3 from J, leaving 9 bases between them. This CDR3 contains 14 residues. Germline V gene sequence: CDR1 PRHDT, CDR2 FYEKMQ (reference sequence). The CDR3 here is CASSLGAAFYEQYF. CDR3 DNA sequence: TGTGCCAGCAGCTTAGGGGCTGCTTTCTACGAGCAGTACTTC.

V usage is TRBV5-4 and J usage is TRBJ1-3; a weak D match, TRBD1 (5 bases). This CDR3 spans 15 amino acids. V was cut by 1 base and J by 0 bases, with 8 bases left in between. Germline V lookup: CDR1 SGHNT, CDR2 YYREEE (reference sequence). The CDR3 sequence: CASSLLQGSGNTIYF. The CDR3, as DNA: TGTGCCAGCAGCTTGCTGCAGGGCTCTGGAAACACCATATATTTT.

The CDR3 spells CASSDFRQGNQPQHF. In DNA, the CDR3 is TGTGCCAGCAGTGATTTTAGACAGGGCAATCAGCCCCAGCATTTT. V usage is TRBV6-1 and J usage is TRBJ1-5; TRBD1 is a possible D gene (6 bases). Trimming took off 3 bases at V and 2 bases at J, with 11 bases between the two ends. Germline-derived CDR1 and CDR2 are MNHNS and SASEGT. The CDR3 spans 15 residues.